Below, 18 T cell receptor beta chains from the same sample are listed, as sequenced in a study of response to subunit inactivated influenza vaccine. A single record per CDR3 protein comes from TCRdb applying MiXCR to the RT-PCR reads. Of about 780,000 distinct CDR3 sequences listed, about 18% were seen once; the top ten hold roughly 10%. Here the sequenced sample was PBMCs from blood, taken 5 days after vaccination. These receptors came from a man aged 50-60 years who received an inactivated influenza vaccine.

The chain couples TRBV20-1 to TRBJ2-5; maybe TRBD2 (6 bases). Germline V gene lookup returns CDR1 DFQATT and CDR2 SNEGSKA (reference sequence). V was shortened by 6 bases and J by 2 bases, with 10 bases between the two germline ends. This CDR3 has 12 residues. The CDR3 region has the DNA TGCAGTGCCCCCGGGGGACAAGAGACCCAGTACTTC. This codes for CSAPGGQETQYF.

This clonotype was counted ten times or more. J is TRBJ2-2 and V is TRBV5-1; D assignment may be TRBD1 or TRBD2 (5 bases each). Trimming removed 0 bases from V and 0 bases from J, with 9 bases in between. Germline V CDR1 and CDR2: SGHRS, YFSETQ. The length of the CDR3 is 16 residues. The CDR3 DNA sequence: TGCGCCAGCAGCTTGGGGGGACCAGCGAACACCGGGGAGCTGTTTTTT. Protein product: CASSLGGPANTGELFF. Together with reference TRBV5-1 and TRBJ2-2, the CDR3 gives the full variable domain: KAGVTQTPRYLIKTRGQQVTLSCSPISGHRSVSWYQQTPGQGLQFLFEYFSETQRNKGNFPGRFSGRQFSNSRSEMNVSTLELGDSALYLCASSLGGPANTGELFFGEGSRLTVL.

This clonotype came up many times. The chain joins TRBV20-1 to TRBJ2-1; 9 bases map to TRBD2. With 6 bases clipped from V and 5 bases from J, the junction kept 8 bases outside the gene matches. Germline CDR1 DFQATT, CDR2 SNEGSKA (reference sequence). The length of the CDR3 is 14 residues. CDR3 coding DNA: TGCAGTGCCAGGCCGGGGACTAGCAACAATGAGCAGTTCTTC. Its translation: CSARPGTSNNEQFF.

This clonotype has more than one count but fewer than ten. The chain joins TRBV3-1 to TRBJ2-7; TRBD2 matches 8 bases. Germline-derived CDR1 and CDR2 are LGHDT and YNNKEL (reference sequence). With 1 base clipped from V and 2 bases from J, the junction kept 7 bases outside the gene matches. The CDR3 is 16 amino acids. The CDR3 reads CASSQGISGITYEQYF. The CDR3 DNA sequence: TGTGCCAGCAGCCAAGGAATTAGCGGGATAACCTACGAGCAGTACTTC.

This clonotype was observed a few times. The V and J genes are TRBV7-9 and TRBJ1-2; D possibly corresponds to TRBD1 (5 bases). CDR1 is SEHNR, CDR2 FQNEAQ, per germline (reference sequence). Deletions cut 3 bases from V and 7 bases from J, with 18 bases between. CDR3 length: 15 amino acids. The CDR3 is CASSFSQGPTGGYTF. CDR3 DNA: TGTGCCAGCAGCTTTTCGCAGGGACCCACGGGTGGCTACACCTTC.

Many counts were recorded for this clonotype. The CDR3: CASSPSGNQPQHF. The CDR3 coding sequence is TGTGCCAGCAGCCCCTCAGGCAATCAGCCCCAGCATTTT. The rearrangement joins TRBV12-3 or TRBV12-4 to TRBJ1-5; the D is unclear. V lost 6 bases to trimming and J lost 2 bases, with 8 bases between them. The CDR3 has 13 residues.

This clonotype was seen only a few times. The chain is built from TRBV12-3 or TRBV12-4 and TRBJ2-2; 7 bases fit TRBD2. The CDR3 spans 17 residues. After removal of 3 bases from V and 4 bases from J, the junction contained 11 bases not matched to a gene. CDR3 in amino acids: CASSFRFGGGPTGELFF. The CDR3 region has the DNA TGTGCCAGCAGTTTTAGGTTTGGGGGAGGGCCCACCGGGGAGCTGTTTTTT.

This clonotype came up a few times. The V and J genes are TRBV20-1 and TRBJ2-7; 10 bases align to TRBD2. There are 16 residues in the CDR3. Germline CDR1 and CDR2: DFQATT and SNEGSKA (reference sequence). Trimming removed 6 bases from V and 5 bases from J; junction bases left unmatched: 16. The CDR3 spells CSAPPASGSLGNEQYF. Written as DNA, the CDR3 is TGCAGTGCCCCCCCGGCTAGCGGGAGTTTGGGGAACGAGCAGTACTTC.

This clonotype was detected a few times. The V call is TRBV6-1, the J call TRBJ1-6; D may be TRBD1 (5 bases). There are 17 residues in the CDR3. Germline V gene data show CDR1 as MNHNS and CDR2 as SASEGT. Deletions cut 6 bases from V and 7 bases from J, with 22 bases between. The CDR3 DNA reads TGTGCCAGCAGAACCCAAGCACCGGGCAGGGACAATTCACCCCTCCACTTT. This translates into CASRTQAPGRDNSPLHF.

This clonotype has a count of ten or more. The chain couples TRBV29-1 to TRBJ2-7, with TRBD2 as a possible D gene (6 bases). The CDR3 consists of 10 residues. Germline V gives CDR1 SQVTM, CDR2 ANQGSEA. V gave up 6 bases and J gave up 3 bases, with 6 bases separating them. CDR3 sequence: CSVGGYEQYF. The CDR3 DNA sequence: TGCAGCGTCGGGGGCTACGAGCAGTACTTC.

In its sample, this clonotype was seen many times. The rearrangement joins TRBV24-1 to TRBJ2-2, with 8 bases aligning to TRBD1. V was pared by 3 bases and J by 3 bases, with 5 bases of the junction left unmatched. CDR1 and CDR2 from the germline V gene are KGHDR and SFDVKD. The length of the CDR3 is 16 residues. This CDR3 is CATSDPTTGDTGELFF. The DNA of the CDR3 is TGTGCCACCAGTGATCCGACGACAGGGGACACCGGGGAGCTGTTTTTT.

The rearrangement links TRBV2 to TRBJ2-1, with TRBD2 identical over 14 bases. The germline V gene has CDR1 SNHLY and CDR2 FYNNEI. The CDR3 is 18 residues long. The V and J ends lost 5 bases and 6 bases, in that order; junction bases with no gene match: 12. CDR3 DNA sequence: TGTGCCAGCAGTTGGACTAGCGGGGGGCTTAGCGCCAGCAATGAGCAGTTCTTC. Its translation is CASSWTSGGLSASNEQFF.

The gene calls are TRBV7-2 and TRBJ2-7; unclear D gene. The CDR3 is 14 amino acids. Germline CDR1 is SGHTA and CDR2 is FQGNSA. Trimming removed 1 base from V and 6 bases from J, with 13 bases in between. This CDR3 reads CASSLEGFVFEQYF. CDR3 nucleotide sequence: TGTGCCAGCAGCTTAGAAGGGTTTGTCTTCGAGCAGTACTTC.

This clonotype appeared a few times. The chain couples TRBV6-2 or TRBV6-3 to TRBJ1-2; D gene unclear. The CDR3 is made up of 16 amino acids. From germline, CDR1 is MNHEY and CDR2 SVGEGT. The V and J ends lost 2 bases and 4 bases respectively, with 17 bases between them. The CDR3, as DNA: TGTGCCAGCAGTTACGGCCCGGGAAGGCCAGTCTATGGCTACACCTTC. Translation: CASSYGPGRPVYGYTF.

CDR3 DNA sequence: TGTGCCAGCAACCGACCGGGACTAAGTAACAATGAGCAGTTCTTC. Translation gives CASNRPGLSNNEQFF. This chain joins TRBV7-9 and TRBJ2-1; the match to TRBD2 covers 7 bases. CDR1 and CDR2 (germline): SEHNR, FQNEAQ (reference sequence). This CDR3 spans 15 amino acids. Unmatched junction bases numbered 11, after V lost 7 bases and J lost 5 bases.

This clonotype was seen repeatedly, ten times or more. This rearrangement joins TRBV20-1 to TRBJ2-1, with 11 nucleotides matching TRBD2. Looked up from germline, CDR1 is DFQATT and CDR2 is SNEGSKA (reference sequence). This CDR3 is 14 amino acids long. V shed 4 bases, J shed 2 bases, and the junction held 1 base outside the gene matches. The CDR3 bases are TGCAGTGCTACGGGACTAGCGGCCTACAATGAGCAGTTCTTC. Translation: CSATGLAAYNEQFF.

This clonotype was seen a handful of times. The DNA of the CDR3 is TGCAGTGCACAAACCGGGCAAGGAGAGACCCAGTACTTC. Its translation is CSAQTGQGETQYF. The chain joins TRBV20-1 to TRBJ2-5, with D hard to call. Trimming took off 6 bases at V and 4 bases at J, with 15 bases between the two ends. CDR1 is DFQATT, CDR2 SNEGSKA, per germline (reference sequence). The CDR3 totals 13 residues.

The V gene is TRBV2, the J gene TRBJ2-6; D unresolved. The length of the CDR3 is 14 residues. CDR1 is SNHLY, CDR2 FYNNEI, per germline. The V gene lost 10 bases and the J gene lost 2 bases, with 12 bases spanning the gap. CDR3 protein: CAIRALTGANVLTF. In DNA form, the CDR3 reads TGTGCCATAAGGGCCCTAACTGGGGCCAACGTCCTGACTTTC.